This note documents a single TCR beta chain sequence. The data derive from a study of blood T cell repertoires in COVID-19. For the study at large: From T cells, B-cell-depleted T cells, or PBMCs came the material, which was cDNA or gDNA.

Between the trimmed V and J ends, which lost 5 bases and 6 bases, there was a span of 11 bases. Germline-derived CDR1 and CDR2 are SGHAT and FQNNGV. There are 13 residues in the CDR3. Per the authors' pipeline: Reference gene primer amplification in the assay estimated nucleated cell counts. Method: immunoSEQ multiplex PCR; TCRdb's copy keeps in-frame clones and lacks some. The V and J calls and the clone size are those of that table, but D and trimming were determined from the DNA. The table shows over 200,000 clones, with less than 90% occurring only once. Specimen: peripheral blood. This TCR was recovered from a woman aged 70 to 79 with active or convalescent COVID-19. The chain couples TRBV11-2 to TRBJ2-1, with TRBD1 as a possible D gene (7 bases). The CDR3 sequence is CASSPGGGNEQFF. The CDR3 DNA sequence: TGTGCCAGCAGCCCAGGGGGAGGCAATGAGCAGTTCTTC.